This T cell receptor (beta chain) stems from a study of human T cells and chemical hapten exposure (TCRdb year 2021). Study-level background: The libraries were sequenced as a pool, and the TCR yield per sample differed mostly because of small variations in library volumes within the pool. Both TCR alpha and TCR beta chains were sequenced from each blood RNA sample. This study followed changes in the peripheral blood TCR repertoire in vivo during primary and secondary sensitization of alopecia patients to the hapten diphenylcyclopropenone (DPC). Here is what the overall study found, with its caveats: Repeated subsampling changed both the strength of the expansion versus patch-test correlation and the threshold at which that correlation became significant. No change with DPC sensitization was found in the number of TCRs above 1 in 1000 frequency, and no evidence of global repertoire structure alterations was found.

This specimen's time point label, interpreted: healthy volunteer bleed at 6 weeks. Total RNA was extracted from unfractionated whole blood collected in Tempus Blood RNA tubes. As TCR sequencing controls, about 5 healthy volunteers were used, with blood taken at day 0, 2 weeks and 6 weeks. The CDR3 holds 12 amino acids from the cysteine to the phenylalanine. This entry keeps only the CDR3 DNA: 36 bases, framed from base 1. The germline ends are 8 bases apart after V is trimmed by 2 bases and J by 9 bases. CDR1 and CDR2 are drawn from the germline V gene (reference sequence): MNHEY, SMNVEV. In the case of this clonotype: There is no known antigen for this receptor. It has no much larger one-base neighbor in the sample; base qualities were not kept.

Libraries were built with RACE. This sample was sequenced with a NextSeq 500. During library preparation, unique molecular identifiers were attached to individual cDNA molecules so that TCRs could be counted quantitatively and reproducibly. For the original study's pipeline: A median of about 100,000 TCRs per sample was observed, with a range of about 20,000 to 690,600. The Decombinator software suite was used to annotate the V, J and CDR3 of the TCR reads. For PS versus PT1 abundance plots, all samples were subsampled to the same number of TCRs (28,000). Expanded TCRs were defined as absent before sensitization and observed at least eight times at the 2-week time point. Using fastp trimming at Q25 and MiXCR clonotype assembly, TCRdb reanalyzed the public sequencing data and kept in-frame beta chains. CDR3 protein sequences are deduplicated, and each keeps its most common genes and DNA. These V and J calls originate from TCRdb's pipeline instead of the authors' own analysis. The sample records tens of thousands of distinct CDR3 sequences, approximately 8% of which are singletons. The ten largest account for roughly 1.4% of the sample.

The chain links TRBV27 with TRBJ2-1; the best D guess is TRBD2, with 6 bases matching. The source material was whole blood. This clonotype was sampled from a male donor in good health. Some clones in this sample may be carry-over from other donors' samples. CDR3 loop: CASSLGEAEQFF. The DNA sequence is TGTGCCAGCAGTTTAGGGGAGGCTGAGCAGTTCTTC.